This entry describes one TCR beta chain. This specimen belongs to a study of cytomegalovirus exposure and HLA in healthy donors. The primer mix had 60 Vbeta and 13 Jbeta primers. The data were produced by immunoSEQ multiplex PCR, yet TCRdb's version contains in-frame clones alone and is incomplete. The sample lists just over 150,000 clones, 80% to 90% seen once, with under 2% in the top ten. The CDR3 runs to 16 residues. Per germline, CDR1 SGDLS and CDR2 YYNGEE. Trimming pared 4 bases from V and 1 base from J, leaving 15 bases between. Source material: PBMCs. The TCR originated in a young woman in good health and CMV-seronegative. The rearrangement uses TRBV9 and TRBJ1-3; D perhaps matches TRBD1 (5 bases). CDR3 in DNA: TGTGCCAGCAGCTCTCAGACAGATCCATCTGGAAACACCATATATTTT. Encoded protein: CASSSQTDPSGNTIYF.